The subject of this entry is one TCR beta chain. The antigen is undetermined. The data derive from a study of memory CD4+ T cells and cytomegalovirus serostatus. The assay was immunoSEQ multiplex PCR, and TCRdb's table has in-frame clones only and misses some. Seen here are some 52,000 clones, around four fifths observed once, and the top ten hold roughly 1.5%. Broader study findings: About 40% of the roughly 160 known CMV-associated TCRbeta sequences appeared in CD4+ memory. A US-trained random forest predicted CMV serostatus with median AUC about 0.92.

The sort gate was single viable CD3+CD4+CD8-CD45RO+ cells for memory CD4+ T cells. Donors' CMV status reflects serum IgG against pp150, pp28, p38, p52. Germline CDR1 and CDR2: SGHAT and FQNNGV. The V end was cut by 5 bases, the J end by 11 bases, with 16 bases between. The CDR3 is 13 residues long. The chain links TRBV11-2 to TRBJ2-1, with D uncertain. Sample: memory CD4+ T cells from blood. This TCR came from an adult in good health and CMV-seropositive. The CDR3, as DNA: TGTGCCAGCAGCACCCTTCTAGAAGTCAAGCAGTTCTTC. Translating it yields CASSTLLEVKQFF.